This T cell receptor beta chain derives from a study of OX40 agonist ivuxolimab in advanced cancers. Looking at the study overall: The patients received agonistic anti-OX40 (CD134) antibody ivuxolimab.

Cycle 7 day 1, cycle 4 day 1, and baseline were the timepoints at which blood was sampled. The method was immunoSEQ multiplex PCR; TCRdb's version includes in-frame clones alone and lacks a portion of them. Of around 84,000 clones in the sample, roughly 90% are singletons; the top ten hold 9.5% to 12%. The germline gives CDR1 MGHRA, CDR2 YSYEKL. The V end lost 1 base, the J end lost 6 bases, and 7 bases lay between the germline ends. The CDR3 spans 13 residues. The J gene is TRBJ2-1, the V gene TRBV4-1, with TRBD1 as a possible D gene (5 bases). The starting material was CD4+ or CD8+ T cells sorted from blood, obtained in a trial of the OX40 agonist ivuxolimab. The clonotype was recovered from an adult with an advanced solid tumor such as melanoma, head and neck, liver or kidney cancer. The CDR3 DNA follows: TGCGCCAGCAGCCAAGGGACAAGCAATGAGCAGTTCTTC. Protein sequence: CASSQGTSNEQFF.